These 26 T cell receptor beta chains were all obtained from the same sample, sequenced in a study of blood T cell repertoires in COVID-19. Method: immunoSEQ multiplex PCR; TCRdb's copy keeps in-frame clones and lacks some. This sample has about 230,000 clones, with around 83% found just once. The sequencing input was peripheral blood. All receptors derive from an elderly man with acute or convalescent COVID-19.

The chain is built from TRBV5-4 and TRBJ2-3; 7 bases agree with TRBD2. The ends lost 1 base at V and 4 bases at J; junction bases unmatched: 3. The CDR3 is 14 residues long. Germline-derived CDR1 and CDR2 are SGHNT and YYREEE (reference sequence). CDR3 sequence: CASSLSGGADTQYF. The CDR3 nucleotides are TGTGCCAGCAGCTTGTCGGGGGGTGCAGATACGCAGTATTTT. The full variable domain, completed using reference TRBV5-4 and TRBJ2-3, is ETGVTQSPTHLIKTRGQQVTLRCSSQSGHNTVSWYQQALGQGPQFIFQYYREEENGRGNFPPRFSGLQFPNYSSELNVNALELDDSALYLCASSLSGGADTQYFGPGTRLTVL.

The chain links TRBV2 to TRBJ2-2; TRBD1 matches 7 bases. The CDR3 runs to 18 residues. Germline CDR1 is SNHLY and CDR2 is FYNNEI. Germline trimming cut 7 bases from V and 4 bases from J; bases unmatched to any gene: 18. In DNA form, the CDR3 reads TGTGCCAGCAAAGAACGGACAGGACCAGCTTTTACCACCGGGGAGCTGTTTTTT. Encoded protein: CASKERTGPAFTTGELFF.

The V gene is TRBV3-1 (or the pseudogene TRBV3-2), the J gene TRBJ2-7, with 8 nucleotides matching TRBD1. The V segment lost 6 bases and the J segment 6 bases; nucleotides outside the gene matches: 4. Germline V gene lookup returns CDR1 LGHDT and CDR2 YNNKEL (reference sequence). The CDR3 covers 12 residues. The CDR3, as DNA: TGTGCCAGCAGATCCGGGACAGGCGAGCAGTACTTC. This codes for CASRSGTGEQYF.

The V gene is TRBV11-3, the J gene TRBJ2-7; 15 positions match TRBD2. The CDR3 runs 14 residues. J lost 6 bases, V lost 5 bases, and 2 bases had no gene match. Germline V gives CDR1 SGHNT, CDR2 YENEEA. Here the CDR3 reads CASSRTSGGAEQYF. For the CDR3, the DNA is TGTGCCAGCAGCAGGACTAGCGGGGGGGCCGAGCAGTACTTC.

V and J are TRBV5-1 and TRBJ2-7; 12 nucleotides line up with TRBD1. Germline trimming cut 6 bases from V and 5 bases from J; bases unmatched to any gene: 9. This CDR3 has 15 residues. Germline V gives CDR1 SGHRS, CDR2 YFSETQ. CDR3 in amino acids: CASTTHGTGGDEQYF. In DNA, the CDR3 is TGCGCCAGCACCACCCACGGGACAGGGGGCGACGAGCAGTACTTC.

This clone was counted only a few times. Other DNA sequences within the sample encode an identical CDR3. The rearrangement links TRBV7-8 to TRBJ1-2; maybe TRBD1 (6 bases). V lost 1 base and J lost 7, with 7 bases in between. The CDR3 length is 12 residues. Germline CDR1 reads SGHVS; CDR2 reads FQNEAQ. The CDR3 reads CASSLGGGGYTF. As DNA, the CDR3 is TGTGCCAGCAGCTTAGGAGGGGGTGGCTACACCTTC.

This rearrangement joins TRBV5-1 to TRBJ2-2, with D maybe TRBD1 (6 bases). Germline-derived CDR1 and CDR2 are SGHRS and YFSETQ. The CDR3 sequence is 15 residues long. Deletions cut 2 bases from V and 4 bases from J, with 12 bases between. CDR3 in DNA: TGCGCCAGCAGCTTCACAGGGTCCGGCACCGGGGAGCTGTTTTTT. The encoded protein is CASSFTGSGTGELFF.

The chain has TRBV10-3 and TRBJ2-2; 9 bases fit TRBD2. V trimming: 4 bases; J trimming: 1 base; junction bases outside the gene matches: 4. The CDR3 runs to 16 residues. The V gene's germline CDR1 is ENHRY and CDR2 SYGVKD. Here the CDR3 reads CAISGSSGKNTGELFF. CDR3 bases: TGTGCCATCAGTGGATCTAGCGGGAAGAACACCGGGGAGCTGTTTTTT.

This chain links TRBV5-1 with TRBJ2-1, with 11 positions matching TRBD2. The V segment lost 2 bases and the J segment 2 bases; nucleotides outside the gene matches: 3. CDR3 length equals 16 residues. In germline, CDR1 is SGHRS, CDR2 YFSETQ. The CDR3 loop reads CASSFSGGEPYNEQFF. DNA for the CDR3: TGCGCCAGCAGCTTTAGCGGGGGGGAGCCCTACAATGAGCAGTTCTTC. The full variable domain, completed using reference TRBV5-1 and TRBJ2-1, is KAGVTQTPRYLIKTRGQQVTLSCSPISGHRSVSWYQQTPGQGLQFLFEYFSETQRNKGNFPGRFSGRQFSNSRSEMNVSTLELGDSALYLCASSFSGGEPYNEQFFGPGTRLTVL.

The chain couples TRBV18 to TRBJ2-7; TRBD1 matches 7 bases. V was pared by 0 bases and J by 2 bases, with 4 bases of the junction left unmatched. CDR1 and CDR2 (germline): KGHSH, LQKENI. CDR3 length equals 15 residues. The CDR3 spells CASSPPYRGTYEQYF. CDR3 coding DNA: TGTGCCAGCTCACCACCCTACAGGGGAACCTACGAGCAGTACTTC. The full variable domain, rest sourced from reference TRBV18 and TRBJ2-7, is NAGVMQNPRHLVRRRGQEARLRCSPMKGHSHVYWYRQLPEEGLKFMVYLQKENIIDESGMPKERFSAEFPKEGPSILRIQQVVRGDSAAYFCASSPPYRGTYEQYFGPGTRLTVT.

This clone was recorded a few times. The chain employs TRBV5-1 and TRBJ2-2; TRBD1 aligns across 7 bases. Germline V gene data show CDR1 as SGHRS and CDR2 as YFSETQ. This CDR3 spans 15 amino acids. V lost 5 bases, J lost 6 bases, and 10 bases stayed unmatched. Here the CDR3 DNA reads TGCGCCAGCAGTCCCGGGACAGTGGGGTCCGGGGAGCTGTTTTTT. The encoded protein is CASSPGTVGSGELFF.

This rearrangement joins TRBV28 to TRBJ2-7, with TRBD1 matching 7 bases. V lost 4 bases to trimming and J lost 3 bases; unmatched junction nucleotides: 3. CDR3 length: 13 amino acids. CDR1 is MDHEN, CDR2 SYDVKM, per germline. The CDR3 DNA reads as TGTGCCAGCAGTTGGAGGACAGGCTACGAGCAGTACTTC. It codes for CASSWRTGYEQYF.

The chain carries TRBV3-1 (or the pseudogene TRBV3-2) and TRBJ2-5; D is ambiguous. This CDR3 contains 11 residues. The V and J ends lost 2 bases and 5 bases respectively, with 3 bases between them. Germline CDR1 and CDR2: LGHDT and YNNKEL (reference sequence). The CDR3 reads CASSQPETQYF. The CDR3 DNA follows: TGTGCCAGCAGCCAACCGGAGACCCAGTACTTC.

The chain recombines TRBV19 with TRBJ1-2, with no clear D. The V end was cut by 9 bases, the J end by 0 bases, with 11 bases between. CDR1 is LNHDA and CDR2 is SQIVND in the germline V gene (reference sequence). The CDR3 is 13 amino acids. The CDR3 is CASHGTTNYGYTF. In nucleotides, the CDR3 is TGTGCCAGCCACGGTACGACTAACTATGGCTACACCTTC.

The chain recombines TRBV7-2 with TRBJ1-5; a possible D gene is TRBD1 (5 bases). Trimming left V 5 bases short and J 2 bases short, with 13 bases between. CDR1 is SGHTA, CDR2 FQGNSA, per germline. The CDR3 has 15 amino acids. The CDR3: CASSQGRGGNQPQHF. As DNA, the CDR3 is TGTGCCAGCAGCCAAGGGCGGGGGGGCAATCAGCCCCAGCATTTT.

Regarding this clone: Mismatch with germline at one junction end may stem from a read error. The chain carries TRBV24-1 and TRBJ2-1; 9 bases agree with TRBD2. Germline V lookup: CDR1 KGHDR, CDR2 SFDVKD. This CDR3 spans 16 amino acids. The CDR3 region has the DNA TGTGCCACCAGTGAAACCGGGACTAGCTCCGACAATGAGCAGTTCTTC. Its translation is CATSETGTSSDNEQFF.

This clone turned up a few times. The CDR3 DNA is TGTGCCAGCAGCATGGGACAGACCTCGGCGGGCTACACCTTC. Protein sequence: CASSMGQTSAGYTF. The chain is built from TRBV11-2 and TRBJ1-2; 7 nucleotides line up with TRBD1. Germline loops: CDR1 SGHAT, CDR2 FQNNGV. After removal of 5 bases from V and 8 bases from J, the junction contained 11 bases not matched to a gene. The CDR3 is 14 residues long.

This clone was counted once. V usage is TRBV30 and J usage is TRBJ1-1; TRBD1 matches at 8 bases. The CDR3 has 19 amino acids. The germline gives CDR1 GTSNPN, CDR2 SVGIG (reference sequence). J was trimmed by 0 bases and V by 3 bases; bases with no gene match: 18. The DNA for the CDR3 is TGTGCCTGGAGGACCCTTTATGCCTCAGGGGGCCTTATGAACACTGAAGCTTTCTTT. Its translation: CAWRTLYASGGLMNTEAFF.

CDR3 protein: CASSELVGANNEQFF. CDR3 nucleotide sequence: TGTGCCAGCAGTGAATTGGTGGGAGCTAACAATGAGCAGTTCTTC. The chain employs TRBV2 and TRBJ2-1; D possibly corresponds to TRBD2 (5 bases). The CDR3 totals 15 residues. CDR1 is SNHLY and CDR2 is FYNNEI in the germline V gene. Trimming removed 2 bases from V and 5 bases from J, with 13 bases in between.

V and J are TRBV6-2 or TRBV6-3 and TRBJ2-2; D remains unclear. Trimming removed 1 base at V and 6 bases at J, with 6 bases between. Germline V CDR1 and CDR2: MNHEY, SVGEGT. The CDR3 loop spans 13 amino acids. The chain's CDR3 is CASSYLSAGELFF. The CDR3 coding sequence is TGTGCCAGCAGTTACTTGAGCGCCGGGGAGCTGTTTTTT.

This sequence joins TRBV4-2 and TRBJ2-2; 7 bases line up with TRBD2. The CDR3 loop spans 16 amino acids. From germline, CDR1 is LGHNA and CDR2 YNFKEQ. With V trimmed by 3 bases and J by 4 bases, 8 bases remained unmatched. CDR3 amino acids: CASSQAAGEVTGELFF. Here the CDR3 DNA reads TGTGCCAGCAGCCAGGCGGCGGGGGAGGTCACCGGGGAGCTGTTTTTT.

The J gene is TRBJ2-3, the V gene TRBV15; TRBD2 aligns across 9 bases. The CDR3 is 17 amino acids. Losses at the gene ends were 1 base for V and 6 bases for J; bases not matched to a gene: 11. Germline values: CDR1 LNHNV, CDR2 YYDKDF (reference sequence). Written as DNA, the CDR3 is TGTGCCACCAGCAGAGGGCGCGGGGGGGCCGTAAGGGATACGCAGTATTTT. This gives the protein CATSRGRGGAVRDTQYF.

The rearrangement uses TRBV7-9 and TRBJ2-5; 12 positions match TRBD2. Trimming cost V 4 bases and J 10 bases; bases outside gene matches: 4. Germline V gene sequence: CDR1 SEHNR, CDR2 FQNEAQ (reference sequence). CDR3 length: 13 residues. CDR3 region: CASSSTSGSVQYF. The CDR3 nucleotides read TGTGCCAGCAGCTCGACTAGCGGGAGCGTCCAGTACTTC.

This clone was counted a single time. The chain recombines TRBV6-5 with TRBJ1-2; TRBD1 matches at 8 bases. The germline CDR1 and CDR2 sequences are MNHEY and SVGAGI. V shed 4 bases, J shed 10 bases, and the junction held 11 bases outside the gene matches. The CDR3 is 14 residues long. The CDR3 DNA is TGTGCCAGCAGTTTGGGCGGACAGGGTTCCTTCTACACCTTC. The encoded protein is CASSLGGQGSFYTF.

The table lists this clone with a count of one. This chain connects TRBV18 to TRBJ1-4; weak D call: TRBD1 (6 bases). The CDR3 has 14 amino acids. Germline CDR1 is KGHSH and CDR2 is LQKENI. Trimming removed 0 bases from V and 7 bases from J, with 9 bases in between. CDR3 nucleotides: TGTGCCAGCTCACCACCAGGGGGAAGTGAAAAACTGTTTTTT. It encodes CASSPPGGSEKLFF.

CDR3 DNA sequence: TGTGCCAGCAGCCACAGGACTAATGAAAAACTGTTTTTT. This codes for CASSHRTNEKLFF. The chain carries TRBV3-1 (or the pseudogene TRBV3-2) and TRBJ1-4; D gene uncertain. V was shortened by 3 bases and J by 2 bases, with 4 bases between the two germline ends. Germline assignment: CDR1 LGHDT and CDR2 YNNKEL (reference sequence). The CDR3 is made up of 13 amino acids.